This T cell receptor beta chain was identified in a study of T cell repertoires in cytomegalovirus infection (dated by TCRdb to between 2017 and 2020). General notes on the study: Recently identified HLA-C-restricted CMV epitopes, whose presentation resists viral immunomodulation, were targeted by peptide stimulations together with well-studied HLA-B-restricted epitopes. The HLA type of each donor mattered for the analysis, because public TCR beta signatures pointed to carriage of CMV infection along with the matching HLA type.

The treatment or condition label here, explained by the study, means: in vitro stimulation with specific CMV peptide epitopes to enrich CMV-specific T cells. The instrument given in TCRdb is Illumina HiSeq 1500. The raw public data were reprocessed by TCRdb itself: fastp quality trimming at Q25, MiXCR clonotype calling, in-frame beta chains only. Identical CDR3 protein sequences are pooled into one entry, listed with their most common genes and DNA. The sample profile shows some 310,000 distinct CDR3 sequences; more than 20% of them were found once. The ten largest make up 13% of the sample. Beyond this particular receptor, the publication reports: In the ex vivo response, HLA-C-restricted CMV-specific TCR beta clonotypes were dominant, and in two of eight donors the single most frequent clonotype came from this HLA-C-restricted group. Carriers of CMV infection plus the relevant HLA type were discriminated by the cumulative frequency of public TCR beta family members in the study cohort and in an independent roughly 380-donor cohort.

A remark on this clonotype: Its specific antigen is unknown. No base quality information exists; no much larger clone differs at one position.

Including cysteine and phenylalanine, the CDR3 has 13 amino acids. Of the read, only the CDR3 DNA is kept; its 39 bases are in frame from base 1. The junction carries 11 bases between V and J, which are trimmed by 3 bases and 6 bases respectively. CDR1 and CDR2 are drawn from the germline V gene (reference sequence): MNHEY, SMNVEV. The receptor comes from a human donor in good health (CMV status not recorded). Some clones in this sample may be carry-over from other donors' samples. The sequencing used cultured PBMCs, collected from culture after CMV antigen stimulation. The receptor chain draws on TRBV27 and TRBJ1-1; TRBD1 is possibly the D segment (5 matching bases). In nucleotide form, the sequence is TGTGCCAGCAGTTTTTGGGGGGTGGCTGAAGCTTTCTTT. Protein translation: CASSFWGVAEAFF.